The entry below describes one TCR beta chain. This entry is derived from a study of blood T cell repertoires in COVID-19. TCRdb's table, derived via immunoSEQ multiplex PCR, lists solely in-frame clones and lacks some. The sample includes around 250,000 clones, roughly four fifths seen only once; the top ten take approximately 3.5%. Sequencing was performed on peripheral blood. This clonotype was obtained from a woman between 18 and 29 years old with acute or convalescent COVID-19.

CDR3 bases: TGTGCCTGGACGAGCAGGACAGGGAGGTATGATCAGCCCCAGCATTTT. As protein: CAWTSRTGRYDQPQHF. J is TRBJ1-5 and V is TRBV30; TRBD1 matches at 8 bases. CDR1 and CDR2 (germline): GTSNPN, SVGIG (reference sequence). The CDR3 sequence is 16 residues long. J lost 5 bases, V lost 4 bases, and 13 bases had no gene match.